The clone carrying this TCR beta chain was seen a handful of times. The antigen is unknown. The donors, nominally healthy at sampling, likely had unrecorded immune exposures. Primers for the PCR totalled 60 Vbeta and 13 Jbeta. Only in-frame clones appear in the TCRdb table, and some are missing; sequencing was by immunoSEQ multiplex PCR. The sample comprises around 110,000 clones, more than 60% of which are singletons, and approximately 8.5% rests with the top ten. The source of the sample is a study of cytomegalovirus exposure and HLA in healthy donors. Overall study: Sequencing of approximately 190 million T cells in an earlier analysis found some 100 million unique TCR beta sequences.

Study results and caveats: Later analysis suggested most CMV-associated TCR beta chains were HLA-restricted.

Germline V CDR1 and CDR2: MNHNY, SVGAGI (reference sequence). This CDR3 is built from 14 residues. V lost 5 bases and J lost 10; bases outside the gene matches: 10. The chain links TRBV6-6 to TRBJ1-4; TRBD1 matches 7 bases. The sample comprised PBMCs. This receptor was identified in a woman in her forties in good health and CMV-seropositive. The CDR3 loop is CASSTHTGDRKLFF. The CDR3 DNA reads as TGTGCCAGCAGTACCCATACAGGGGATCGAAAACTGTTTTTT.